This T cell receptor beta chain emerged from a study of cytomegalovirus exposure and HLA in healthy donors. Sequenced by immunoSEQ multiplex PCR; TCRdb stores in-frame clones only, minus some. The sample includes 250,000 to 400,000 clones, approximately 88% of them seen just once. Germline V CDR1 and CDR2: SGHNT, YENEEA. The CDR3 length is 15 residues. Between the trimmed V and J ends, which lost 2 bases and 5 bases, there was a span of 13 bases. The clonotype was recovered from a man younger than 45 in good health and CMV-seronegative. The sequencing input was PBMCs. V is TRBV11-3 and J is TRBJ2-1; D is ambiguous. The CDR3 DNA reads TGTGCCAGCAGCTTAACCGGGTACGCAGACAATGAGCAGTTCTTC. Protein product: CASSLTGYADNEQFF.